These 9 T cell receptor beta chains share one sample of origin, sequenced in a study of cytomegalovirus exposure and HLA in healthy donors. TCRdb's table, derived via immunoSEQ multiplex PCR, lists solely in-frame clones and lacks some. The sample contains 130,000 to 150,000 clones, 85% to 90% of which appear only once. The sequencing sample was made of PBMCs. Receptor source: a woman between 18 and 29 years old in good health and CMV-seropositive.

This clone has just one count. The chain employs TRBV28 and TRBJ2-1, with 9 nucleotides matching TRBD2. The J segment lost 7 bases and the V segment lost 4 bases, leaving 5 bases of the junction unmatched. Germline V lookup: CDR1 MDHEN, CDR2 SYDVKM. This CDR3 region has 14 residues. For the CDR3, the DNA is TGTGCCAGCAGTTATAGCGGGAGAGGGAATGAGCAGTTCTTC. Amino acid sequence: CASSYSGRGNEQFF.

This chain connects TRBV11-2 to TRBJ2-7; 8 bases match TRBD1. Germline V CDR1 and CDR2: SGHAT, FQNNGV. This CDR3 has 15 amino acids. J was trimmed by 5 bases and V by 5 bases; bases with no gene match: 11. The CDR3, as DNA: TGTGCCAGCAGCACCACCTGGACAGGGAATCACGAGCAGTACTTC. This translates into CASSTTWTGNHEQYF. The full variable domain, rest sourced from reference TRBV11-2 and TRBJ2-7, is EAGVAQSPRYKIIEKRQSVAFWCNPISGHATLYWYQQILGQGPKLLIQFQNNGVVDDSQLPKDRFSAERLKGVDSTLKIQPAKLEDSAVYLCASSTTWTGNHEQYFGPGTRLTVT.

This clone was recorded only once. This rearrangement joins TRBV30 to TRBJ2-3, with D possibly TRBD2 on 6 matching bases. The CDR3 contains 15 residues. The germline V gene encodes CDR1 GTSNPN and CDR2 SVGIG (reference sequence). Deletions cut 0 bases from V and 3 bases from J, with 13 bases between. The CDR3 spells CAWSVRRERTDTQYF. The CDR3 DNA is TGTGCCTGGAGTGTAAGACGGGAGAGGACAGATACGCAGTATTTT.

The chain recombines TRBV6-5 with TRBJ2-3; TRBD1 matches at 11 bases. Germline CDR1 and CDR2: MNHEY and SVGAGI. The CDR3 has 16 amino acids. After removal of 2 bases from V and 4 bases from J, the junction contained 5 bases not matched to a gene. As DNA, the CDR3 is TGTGCCAGCAGTTACCGGACAGGGGGCAGGGCAGATACGCAGTATTTT. Encoded protein: CASSYRTGGRADTQYF.

The chain combines TRBV6-5 with TRBJ1-1; 7 nucleotides match TRBD1. This CDR3 is built from 14 residues. Germline V CDR1 and CDR2: MNHEY, SVGAGI. V shed 5 bases and J 1 base; nucleotides not matched to a gene: 4. DNA for the CDR3: TGTGCCAGCAGTACTCAGGGGGGGAACACTGAAGCTTTCTTT. Protein: CASSTQGGNTEAFF.

The chain joins TRBV19 to TRBJ2-7; TRBD1 matches 7 bases. The CDR3 totals 13 residues. V dropped 4 bases and J dropped 7; count of bases not matched to a gene: 7. Germline V gives CDR1 LNHDA, CDR2 SQIVND (reference sequence). The CDR3 region is CASSNGDRAEQYF. In DNA form, the CDR3 reads TGTGCCAGTAGTAACGGTGACAGGGCGGAGCAGTACTTC.

The chain links TRBV11-3 to TRBJ2-1; TRBD2 aligns across 7 bases. V shed 1 base and J 8 bases; nucleotides not matched to a gene: 5. CDR1 is SGHNT, CDR2 YENEEA, per germline. The CDR3 totals 14 residues. In nucleotides, the CDR3 is TGTGCCAGCAGCTTAGGCCCTGGGAGGGATGAGCAGTTCTTC. This gives the protein CASSLGPGRDEQFF.

The chain combines TRBV19 with TRBJ2-3; D is ambiguous. The CDR3 extends over 14 amino acids. Trimming took 6 bases from V and 0 from J, leaving 10 bases between them. Germline CDR1 LNHDA, CDR2 SQIVND (reference sequence). CDR3 protein: CASRPDKSTDTQYF. The DNA of the CDR3 is TGTGCCAGTAGACCAGACAAAAGCACAGATACGCAGTATTTT.

The gene calls are TRBV10-3 and TRBJ2-1; 11 nucleotides match TRBD2. There are 14 residues in the CDR3. CDR1 and CDR2 (germline): ENHRY, SYGVKD. Trimming at V came to 3 bases and at J to 6 bases, leaving 1 base not matched to a gene. The CDR3 nucleotides are TGTGCCATCAGTGAAACTAGCGGGGGCAATGAGCAGTTCTTC. This translates into CAISETSGGNEQFF.